A single sample gave rise to the 8 T cell receptor beta chains below, sequenced in a study of T cell repertoires and HLA-DP antigens. After approximately two weeks, CD4+ cells were restimulated 20 to 30 h with the same allogeneic DPB1. Stimulation used HeLa cells expressing transduced HLA-DPA1/DPB1, HLA-DM, invariant chain and CD80. Assay used: immunoSEQ multiplex PCR; TCRdb lists only in-frame clones, some missing. The profile shows about 2,500 clones, 71% of them singletons. Material: CD137- CD4+ T cells from cultured PBMCs. These receptors were taken from a man between 60 and 75 years old in good health and CMV-seronegative.

The rearrangement links TRBV7-2 to TRBJ2-3; the D is unclear. Germline loops: CDR1 SGHTA, CDR2 FQGNSA. The CDR3 totals 15 residues. V was cut by 5 bases and J by 7 bases, with 19 bases left in between. CDR3 residues: CASSDRPNPPNTQYF. The CDR3 nucleotides are TGTGCCAGCAGCGATAGACCAAACCCGCCAAATACGCAGTATTTT.

The sample holds a few counts of this clone. This rearrangement joins TRBV2 to TRBJ2-2, with TRBD2 identical over 9 bases. CDR1 is SNHLY and CDR2 is FYNNEI in the germline V gene. The CDR3 spans 16 residues. The V and J ends lost 7 bases and 6 bases, in that order; junction bases with no gene match: 12. In nucleotides, the CDR3 is TGTGCCAGCAAGGGGACTAGCTACCGGTATGCCGGGGAGCTGTTTTTT. As protein: CASKGTSYRYAGELFF.

The genes are TRBV11-2 and TRBJ2-3; D is undetermined. V lost 4 bases and J lost 0, with 8 bases in between. The CDR3 covers 14 residues. The germline gives CDR1 SGHAT, CDR2 FQNNGV. In DNA form, the CDR3 reads TGTGCCAGCAGCTCAGTTCCTAGCACAGATACGCAGTATTTT. Translating gives CASSSVPSTDTQYF.

V is TRBV5-5 and J is TRBJ1-1; 10 nucleotides match TRBD1. This CDR3 has 17 amino acids. CDR1 is SGHKS and CDR2 is YYEKEE in the germline V gene (reference sequence). With 3 bases clipped from V and 1 base from J, the junction kept 9 bases outside the gene matches. The DNA for the CDR3 is TGTGCCAGCAGCTCATACGGGACAGGGGCCACGAACACTGAAGCTTTCTTT. Its translation is CASSSYGTGATNTEAFF. The whole variable domain, filled in from reference TRBV5-5 and TRBJ1-1, reads DAGVTQSPTHLIKTRGQQVTLRCSPISGHKSVSWYQQVLGQGPQFIFQYYEKEERGRGNFPDRFSARQFPNYSSELNVNALLLGDSALYLCASSSYGTGATNTEAFFGQGTRLTVV.

The gene calls are TRBV19 and TRBJ2-1, with 14 bases aligning to TRBD2. CDR3 length equals 19 residues. From germline, CDR1 is LNHDA and CDR2 SQIVND (reference sequence). Trimming cost V 5 bases and J 0 bases; bases outside gene matches: 9. CDR3 in amino acids: CASSRGLAGVTGSYNEQFF. The CDR3 DNA follows: TGTGCCAGTAGTCGGGGACTAGCGGGAGTGACAGGCTCCTACAATGAGCAGTTCTTC. Combining the CDR3 with reference TRBV19 and TRBJ2-1 gives the whole variable domain DGGITQSPKYLFRKEGQNVTLSCEQNLNHDAMYWYRQDPGQGLRLIYYSQIVNDFQKGDIAEGYSVSREKKESFPLTVTSAQKNPTAFYLCASSRGLAGVTGSYNEQFFGPGTRLTVL.

This clone is labeled as medium-sized. The rearrangement joins TRBV6-5 to TRBJ2-3; D call uncertain. Deletions cut 5 bases from V and 2 bases from J, with 8 bases between. Germline V gene lookup returns CDR1 MNHEY and CDR2 SVGAGI. This CDR3 has 13 amino acids. The CDR3 bases are TGTGCCAGCAGTAAGAGACCCACAGATACGCAGTATTTT. Translated: CASSKRPTDTQYF.

The chain carries TRBV7-9 and TRBJ2-5; 9 bases map to TRBD2. The CDR3 has 16 residues. V shed 4 bases, J shed 4 bases, and the junction held 10 bases outside the gene matches. Germline CDR1 SEHNR, CDR2 FQNEAQ (reference sequence). Here the CDR3 DNA reads TGTGCCAGCAGCTCCGCGAGACTAGCGGCAACAGAGACCCAGTACTTC. It yields the protein CASSSARLAATETQYF. Full variable domain (outside the CDR3, taken from reference TRBV7-9 and TRBJ2-5): DTGVSQNPRHKITKRGQNVTFRCDPISEHNRLYWYRQTLGQGPEFLTYFQNEAQLEKSRLLSDRFSAERPKGSFSTLEIQRTEQGDSAMYLCASSSARLAATETQYFGPGTRLLVL.

The rearrangement uses TRBV9 and TRBJ2-2; TRBD2 aligns across 8 bases. With V trimmed by 6 bases and J by 4 bases, 11 bases remained unmatched. This CDR3 is built from 16 residues. CDR1 SGDLS and CDR2 YYNGEE come from the germline V gene. The CDR3: CASTTTGTRGTGELFF. In DNA, the CDR3 is TGTGCCAGCACCACAACCGGGACTAGGGGCACCGGGGAGCTGTTTTTT. The full variable domain, rest sourced from reference TRBV9 and TRBJ2-2, is DSGVTQTPKHLITATGQRVTLRCSPRSGDLSVYWYQQSLDQGLQFLIQYYNGEERAKGNILERFSAQQFPDLHSELNLSSLELGDSALYFCASTTTGTRGTGELFFGEGSRLTVL.